A selection of T cell receptor beta chains follows, all from one sample in a study of cytomegalovirus exposure and HLA in healthy donors. Assay: immunoSEQ multiplex PCR; the TCRdb copy retains only in-frame clones and omits some. The sample yields 95,000 to 110,000 clones, roughly 80% seen once. Sequencing was done on a sample of PBMCs. The receptors were sampled from a young man in good health and CMV-seronegative. Both conserved end residues are part of each CDR3. D genes are given only for firm matches. A clone size is listed for some rows: how often the clone was seen (once, few, many), or a class if it is expanded.

size: .; D: TRBD1; J: TRBJ1-1; V: TRBV27; CDR3: CASTTGQGQPEAFF; DNA: TGTGCCAGCACTACGGGACAGGGTCAACCTGAAGCTTTCTTT
size: once; D: TRBD1; J: TRBJ2-7; V: TRBV28; CDR3: CATSDRGLRYEQYF; DNA: TGTGCCACCTCCGACAGGGGGCTTCGGTACGAGCAGTACTTC
size: .; D: .; J: TRBJ2-7; V: TRBV7-9; CDR3: CASSSDTSYEQYF; DNA: TGTGCCAGCAGCTCTGACACCTCCTACGAGCAGTACTTC
size: .; D: .; J: TRBJ1-2; V: TRBV9; CDR3: CASGWENYGYTF; DNA: TGTGCCAGCGGGTGGGAGAACTATGGCTACACCTTC
size: once; D: TRBD2; J: TRBJ2-1; V: TRBV28; CDR3: CASSLAGTGGNEQFF; DNA: TGTGCCAGCAGTTTAGCCGGGACGGGGGGCAATGAGCAGTTCTTC
size: .; D: .; J: TRBJ1-4; V: TRBV28; CDR3: CASSLLEKLFF; DNA: TGTGCCAGCAGTTTACTCGAAAAACTGTTTTTT
size: once; D: .; J: TRBJ1-1; V: TRBV29-1; CDR3: CSVAGDRPGAFF; DNA: TGCAGCGTTGCCGGCGACAGGCCGGGAGCTTTCTTT
size: .; D: .; J: TRBJ2-1; V: TRBV11-3; CDR3: CASSFFQGPYNEQFF; DNA: TGTGCCAGCAGCTTTTTCCAGGGGCCCTACAATGAGCAGTTCTTC
size: .; D: TRBD1; J: TRBJ1-1; V: TRBV10-2; CDR3: CASSWDSEAFF; DNA: TGCGCCAGCAGCTGGGACAGTGAAGCTTTCTTT
size: .; D: .; J: TRBJ1-5; V: TRBV7-2; CDR3: CASSLGGRQPQHF; DNA: TGTGCCAGCAGCTTAGGGGGCAGGCAGCCCCAGCATTTT
size: .; D: TRBD2; J: TRBJ2-1; V: TRBV7-3; CDR3: CASSRTSSINEQFF; DNA: TGTGCCAGCAGCCGGACTAGCTCGATCAATGAGCAGTTCTTC
size: few; D: TRBD1; J: TRBJ1-1; V: TRBV14; CDR3: CASSRRTGGRMNTEAFF; DNA: TGTGCCAGCAGCCGCCGGACAGGGGGTAGGATGAACACTGAAGCTTTCTTT
size: once; D: TRBD1; J: TRBJ2-5; V: TRBV9; CDR3: CASSVSTGGRETQYF; DNA: TGTGCCAGCAGCGTATCTACAGGGGGCCGGGAGACCCAGTACTTC
size: .; D: .; J: TRBJ1-5; V: TRBV11-2; CDR3: CASSLAGAGPGETQHF; DNA: TGTGCCAGCAGCTTAGCAGGTGCGGGCCCCGGGGAGACCCAGCATTTT
size: .; D: .; J: TRBJ2-1; V: TRBV5-1; CDR3: CASSLQATYNEQFF; DNA: TGCGCCAGCAGCCTGCAGGCGACCTACAATGAGCAGTTCTTC
size: once; D: .; J: TRBJ1-2; V: TRBV27; CDR3: CASAPAGNYGYTF; DNA: TGTGCCAGCGCCCCAGCGGGGAACTATGGCTACACCTTC
size: .; D: TRBD1; J: TRBJ1-1; V: TRBV5-1; CDR3: CASSQGTGTNTEAFF; DNA: TGCGCCAGCAGCCAAGGGACAGGGACGAACACTGAAGCTTTCTTT
size: .; D: TRBD2; J: TRBJ2-7; V: TRBV5-1; CDR3: CASSRDLAGINEQYF; DNA: TGCGCCAGCAGCAGAGACTTAGCGGGTATCAACGAGCAGTACTTC
size: .; D: TRBD1; J: TRBJ1-5; V: TRBV19; CDR3: CASSTSGTGDNQPQHF; DNA: TGTGCCAGTAGTACCTCCGGGACAGGAGACAATCAGCCCCAGCATTTT
size: .; D: .; J: TRBJ1-6; V: TRBV25-1; CDR3: CASAPTALSPLHF; DNA: TGTGCCAGTGCCCCGACAGCTCTTTCACCCCTCCACTTT
size: .; D: .; J: TRBJ1-1; V: TRBV5-1; CDR3: CASSLGVTNTEAFF; DNA: TGCGCCAGCAGCTTAGGAGTAACGAACACTGAAGCTTTCTTT
size: .; D: TRBD1; J: TRBJ2-3; V: TRBV4-1; CDR3: CASSQRDRDADTQYF; DNA: TGCGCCAGCAGCCAACGGGACAGGGATGCAGATACGCAGTATTTT
size: .; D: .; J: TRBJ1-2; V: TRBV30; CDR3: CAWSAQGLGYTF; DNA: TGTGCCTGGAGTGCCCAGGGTTTAGGCTACACCTTC
size: few; D: .; J: TRBJ2-2; V: TRBV19; CDR3: CASSLSGELFF; DNA: TGTGCCAGTAGCCTTTCTGGGGAGCTGTTTTTT
size: .; D: .; J: TRBJ1-2; V: TRBV4-2; CDR3: CASSHLSGGGYTF; DNA: TGTGCCAGCAGCCACCTCTCCGGCGGTGGCTACACCTTC
size: .; D: .; J: TRBJ2-1; V: TRBV21-1; CDR3: CASSNRDREINEQFF; DNA: TGTGCCAGCAGCAACCGGGACAGGGAGATCAATGAGCAGTTCTTC
size: .; D: TRBD2; J: TRBJ2-1; V: TRBV25-1; CDR3: CASSLLAEANNEQFF; DNA: TGTGCCAGCAGTTTACTAGCGGAGGCCAACAATGAGCAGTTCTTC
size: .; D: .; J: TRBJ2-7; V: TRBV30; CDR3: CAWTSRNGLEQYF; DNA: TGTGCCTGGACCAGCCGGAATGGGCTCGAGCAGTACTTC